The clone carrying this TCR beta chain appeared a few times. The antigen remains undetermined. CDR1 and CDR2 (germline): SQVTM, ANQGSEA. CDR3 length equals 12 residues. V lost 3 bases to trimming and J lost 6 bases; unmatched junction nucleotides: 4. This sample is part of a study of response to subunit inactivated influenza vaccine. MiXCR was run by TCRdb on the RT-PCR reads, yielding one entry per CDR3 protein. The sample holds 710,000 or so distinct CDR3 sequences, about a sixth seen once. Whole-study findings and limits: The study's authors posited that every seasonal influenza vaccination enlists few new T cells.

This chain uses TRBV29-1 with TRBJ1-2; 7 bases match TRBD1. The sequence derives from a man aged 50 to 60 who received an inactivated influenza vaccine. Material: PBMCs from blood, obtained about 11 days after vaccination. The CDR3 sequence is CSVEDRSDGYTF. The CDR3 nucleotides read TGCAGCGTTGAGGACAGGTCAGATGGCTACACCTTC.